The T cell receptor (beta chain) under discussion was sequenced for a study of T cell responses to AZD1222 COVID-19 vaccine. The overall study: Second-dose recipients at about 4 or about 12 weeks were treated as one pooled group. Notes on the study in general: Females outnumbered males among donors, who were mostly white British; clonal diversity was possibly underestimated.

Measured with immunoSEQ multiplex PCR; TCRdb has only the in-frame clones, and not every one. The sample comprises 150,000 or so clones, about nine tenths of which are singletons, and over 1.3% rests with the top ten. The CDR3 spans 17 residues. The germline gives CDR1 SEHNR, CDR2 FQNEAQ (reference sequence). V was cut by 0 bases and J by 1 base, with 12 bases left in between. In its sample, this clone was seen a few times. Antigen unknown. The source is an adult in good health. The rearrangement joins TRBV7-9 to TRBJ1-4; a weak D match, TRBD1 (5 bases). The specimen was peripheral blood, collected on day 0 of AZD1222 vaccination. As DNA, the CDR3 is TGTGCCAGCAGCTTAGCGCAGGGTTCGGGAACTAATGAAAAACTGTTTTTT. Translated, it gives CASSLAQGSGTNEKLFF.